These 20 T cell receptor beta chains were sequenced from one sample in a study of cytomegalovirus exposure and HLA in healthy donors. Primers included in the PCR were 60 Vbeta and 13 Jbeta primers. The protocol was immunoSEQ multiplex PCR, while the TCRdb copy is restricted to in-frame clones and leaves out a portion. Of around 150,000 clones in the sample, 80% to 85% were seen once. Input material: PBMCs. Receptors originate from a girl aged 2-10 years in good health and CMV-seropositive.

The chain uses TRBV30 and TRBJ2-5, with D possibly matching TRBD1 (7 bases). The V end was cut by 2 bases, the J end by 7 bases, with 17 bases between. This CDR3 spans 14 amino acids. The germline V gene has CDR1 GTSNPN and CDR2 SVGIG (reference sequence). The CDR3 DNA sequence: TGTGCCTGGAGTCCAGTGGCAGGGGGGTCGACCCAGTACTTC. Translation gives CAWSPVAGGSTQYF.

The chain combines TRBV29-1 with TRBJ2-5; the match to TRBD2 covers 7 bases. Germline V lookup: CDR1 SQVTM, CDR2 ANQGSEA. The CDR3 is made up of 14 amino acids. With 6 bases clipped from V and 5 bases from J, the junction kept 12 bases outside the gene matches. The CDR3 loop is CSVALAGVGETQYF. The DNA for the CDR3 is TGCAGCGTCGCCCTGGCGGGAGTGGGGGAGACCCAGTACTTC. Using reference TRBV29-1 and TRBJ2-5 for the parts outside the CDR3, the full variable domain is SAVISQKPSRDICQRGTSLTIQCQVDSQVTMMFWYRQQPGQSLTLIATANQGSEATYESGFVIDKFPISRPNLTFSTLTVSNMSPEDSSIYLCSVALAGVGETQYFGPGTRLLVL.

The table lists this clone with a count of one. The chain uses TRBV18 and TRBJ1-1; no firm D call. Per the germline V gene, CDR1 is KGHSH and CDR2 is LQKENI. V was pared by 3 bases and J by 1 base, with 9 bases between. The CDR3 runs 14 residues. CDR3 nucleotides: TGTGCCAGCTCACCCCCGACAAGGAACACTGAAGCTTTCTTT. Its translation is CASSPPTRNTEAFF. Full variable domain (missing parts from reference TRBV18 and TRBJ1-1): NAGVMQNPRHLVRRRGQEARLRCSPMKGHSHVYWYRQLPEEGLKFMVYLQKENIIDESGMPKERFSAEFPKEGPSILRIQQVVRGDSAAYFCASSPPTRNTEAFFGQGTRLTVV.

In DNA, the CDR3 is TGTGCCAGCAGTCATACCGTATCGGGTCTAGCGGGAGTTGATCGCAATGAGCAGTTCTTC. Translated: CASSHTVSGLAGVDRNEQFF. The J gene is TRBJ2-1, the V gene TRBV6-4, with TRBD2 identical over 10 bases. Germline values: CDR1 MRHNA, CDR2 SNTAGT. The CDR3 spans 20 residues. The ends lost 5 bases at V and 6 bases at J; junction bases unmatched: 22.

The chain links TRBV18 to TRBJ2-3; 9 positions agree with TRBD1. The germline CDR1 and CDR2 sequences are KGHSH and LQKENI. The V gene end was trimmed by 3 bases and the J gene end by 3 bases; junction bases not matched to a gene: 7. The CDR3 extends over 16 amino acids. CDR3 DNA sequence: TGTGCCAGCTCACCGACGACGGGACAGGGAACAGATACGCAGTATTTT. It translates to CASSPTTGQGTDTQYF.

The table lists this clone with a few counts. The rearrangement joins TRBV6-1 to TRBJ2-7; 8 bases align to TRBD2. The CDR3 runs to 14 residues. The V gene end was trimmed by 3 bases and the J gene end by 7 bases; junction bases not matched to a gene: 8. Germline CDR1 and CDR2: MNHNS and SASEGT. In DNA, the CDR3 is TGTGCCAGCAGTGATTGGGCGGGGGGTGAGGAGCAGTACTTC. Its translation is CASSDWAGGEEQYF.

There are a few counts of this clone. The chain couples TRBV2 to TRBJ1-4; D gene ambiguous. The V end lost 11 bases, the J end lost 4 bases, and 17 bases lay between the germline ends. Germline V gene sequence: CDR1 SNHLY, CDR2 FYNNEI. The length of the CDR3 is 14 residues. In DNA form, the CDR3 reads TGTGCCTCACGAGGAGGAAGAAGTAATGAAAAACTGTTTTTT. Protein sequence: CASRGGRSNEKLFF. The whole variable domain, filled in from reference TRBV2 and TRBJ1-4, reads EPEVTQTPSHQVTQMGQEVILRCVPISNHLYFYWYRQILGQKVEFLVSFYNNEISEKSEIFDDQFSVERPDGSNFTLKIRSTKLEDSAMYFCASRGGRSNEKLFFGSGTQLSVL.

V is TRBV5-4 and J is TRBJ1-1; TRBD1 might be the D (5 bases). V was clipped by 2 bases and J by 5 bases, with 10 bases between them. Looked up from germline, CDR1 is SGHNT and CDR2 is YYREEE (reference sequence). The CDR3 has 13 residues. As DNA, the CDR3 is TGTGCCAGCAGCTTTACCAGGGAAACTGAAGCTTTCTTT. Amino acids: CASSFTRETEAFF.

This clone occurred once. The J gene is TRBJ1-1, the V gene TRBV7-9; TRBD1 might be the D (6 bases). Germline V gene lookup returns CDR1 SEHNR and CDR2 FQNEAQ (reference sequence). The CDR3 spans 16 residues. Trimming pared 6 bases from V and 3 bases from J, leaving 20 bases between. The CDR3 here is CASRQPTGGADTEAFF. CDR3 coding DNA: TGTGCCAGCAGACAACCAACGGGGGGGGCCGACACTGAAGCTTTCTTT.

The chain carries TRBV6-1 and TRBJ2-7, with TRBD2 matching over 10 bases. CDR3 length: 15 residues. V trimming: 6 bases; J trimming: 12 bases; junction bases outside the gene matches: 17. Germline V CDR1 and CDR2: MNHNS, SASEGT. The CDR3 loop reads CASSGLAVPSSGLYF. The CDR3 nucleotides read TGTGCCAGCAGCGGACTAGCGGTCCCGTCCTCAGGTTTGTACTTC.

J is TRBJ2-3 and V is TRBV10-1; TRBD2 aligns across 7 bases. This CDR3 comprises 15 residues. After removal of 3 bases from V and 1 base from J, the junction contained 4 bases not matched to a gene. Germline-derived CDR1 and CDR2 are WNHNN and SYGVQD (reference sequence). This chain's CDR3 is CASSDILAGTDTQYF. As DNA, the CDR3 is TGCGCCAGCAGTGATATCCTAGCGGGCACAGATACGCAGTATTTT.

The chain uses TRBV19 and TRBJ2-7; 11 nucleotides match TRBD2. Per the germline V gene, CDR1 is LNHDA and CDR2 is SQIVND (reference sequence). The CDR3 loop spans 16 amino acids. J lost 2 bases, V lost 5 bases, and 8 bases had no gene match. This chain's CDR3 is CASSLGTSGNTYEQYF. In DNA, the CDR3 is TGTGCCAGTAGTCTCGGGACTAGCGGTAATACCTACGAGCAGTACTTC.

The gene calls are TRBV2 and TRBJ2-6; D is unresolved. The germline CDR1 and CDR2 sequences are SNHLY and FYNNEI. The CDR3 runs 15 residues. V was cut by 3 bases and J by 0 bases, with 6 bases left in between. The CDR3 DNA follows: TGTGCCAGCAGTGAGACACCCTCTGGGGCCAACGTCCTGACTTTC. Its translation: CASSETPSGANVLTF.

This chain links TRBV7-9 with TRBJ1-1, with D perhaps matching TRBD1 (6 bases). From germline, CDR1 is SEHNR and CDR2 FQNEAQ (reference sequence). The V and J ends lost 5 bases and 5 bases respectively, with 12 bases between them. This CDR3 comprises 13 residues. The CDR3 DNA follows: TGTGCCAGCAGCCGAGGGGGAGGGACTGAAGCTTTCTTT. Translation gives CASSRGGGTEAFF.

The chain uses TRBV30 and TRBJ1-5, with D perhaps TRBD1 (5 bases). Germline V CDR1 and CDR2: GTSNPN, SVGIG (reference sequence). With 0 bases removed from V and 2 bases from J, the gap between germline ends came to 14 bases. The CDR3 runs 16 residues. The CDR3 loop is CAWSVSGGDGNQPQHF. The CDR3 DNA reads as TGTGCCTGGAGTGTATCGGGGGGTGATGGCAATCAGCCCCAGCATTTT. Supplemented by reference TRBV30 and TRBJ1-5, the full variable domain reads SQTIHQWPATLVQPVGSPLSLECTVEGTSNPNLYWYRQAAGRGLQLLFYSVGIGQISSEVPQNLSASRPQDRQFILSSKKLLLSDSGFYLCAWSVSGGDGNQPQHFGDGTRLSIL.

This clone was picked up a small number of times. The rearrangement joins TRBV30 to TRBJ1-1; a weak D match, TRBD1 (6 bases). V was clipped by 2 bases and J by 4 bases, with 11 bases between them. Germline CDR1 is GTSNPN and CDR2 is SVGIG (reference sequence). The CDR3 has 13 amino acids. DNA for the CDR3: TGTGCCTGGAGTACCGGACAGCGCACTGAAGCTTTCTTT. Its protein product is CAWSTGQRTEAFF.

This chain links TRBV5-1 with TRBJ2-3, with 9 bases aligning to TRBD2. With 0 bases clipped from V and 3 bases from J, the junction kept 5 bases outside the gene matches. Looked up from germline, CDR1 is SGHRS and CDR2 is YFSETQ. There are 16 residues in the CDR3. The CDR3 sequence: CASSLGLLAGTDTQYF. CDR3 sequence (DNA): TGCGCCAGCAGCTTGGGACTGCTAGCGGGAACAGATACGCAGTATTTT.

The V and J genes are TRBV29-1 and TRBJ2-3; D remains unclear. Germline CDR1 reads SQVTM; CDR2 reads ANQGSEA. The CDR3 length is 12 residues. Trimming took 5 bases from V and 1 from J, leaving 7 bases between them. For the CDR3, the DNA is TGCAGCGTTAGACTTCGCACAGATACGCAGTATTTT. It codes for CSVRLRTDTQYF.

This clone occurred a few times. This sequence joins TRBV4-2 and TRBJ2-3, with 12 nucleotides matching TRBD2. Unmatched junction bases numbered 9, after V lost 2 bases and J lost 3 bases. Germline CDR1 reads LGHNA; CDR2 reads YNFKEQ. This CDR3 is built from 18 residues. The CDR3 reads CASSQTLAGGPATDTQYF. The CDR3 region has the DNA TGTGCCAGCAGCCAAACCCTAGCGGGAGGGCCCGCTACAGATACGCAGTATTTT.

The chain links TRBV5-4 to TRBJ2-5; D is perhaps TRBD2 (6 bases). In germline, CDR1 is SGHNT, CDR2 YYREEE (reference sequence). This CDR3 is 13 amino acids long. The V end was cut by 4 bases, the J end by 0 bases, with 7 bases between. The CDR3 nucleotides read TGTGCCAGCAGCCGGGACTACCAAGAGACCCAGTACTTC. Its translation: CASSRDYQETQYF.